This entry lists 27 T cell receptor beta chains sequenced from one sample in a study of identical twins. TCRdb re-called the 5' RACE reads with MiXCR, one entry per CDR3 protein. This sample has 200,000 to 250,000 distinct CDR3 sequences, with roughly an eighth found just once. These same data were also listed under a study on yellow fever vaccine responses in identical twins.

The source material was memory (CD45RO+) T cells sorted from blood. These receptor sequences come from a woman younger than 35 in good health.

Only a few counts were recorded for this clonotype. The chain carries TRBV3-1 and TRBJ2-4, with a tentative D call TRBD1 (5 bases). Germline V lookup: CDR1 LGHDT, CDR2 YNNKEL (reference sequence). V lost 4 bases and J lost 11, with 18 bases in between. The length of the CDR3 is 14 residues. CDR3 residues: CASSPQQGVPVQYF. The CDR3, as DNA: TGTGCCAGCAGCCCCCAGCAGGGCGTCCCGGTTCAGTACTTC.

The chain joins TRBV29-1 to TRBJ1-2; no clear D gene. V lost 2 bases and J lost 4, with 11 bases in between. There are 13 residues in the CDR3. Germline V gives CDR1 SQVTM, CDR2 ANQGSEA. DNA of the CDR3: TGCAGCGTTGAATTTGACAACAGCTATGGCTACACCTTC. It translates to CSVEFDNSYGYTF.

This clonotype was counted a few times. This chain connects TRBV7-2 to TRBJ2-5, with D possibly matching TRBD2 (6 bases). This CDR3 contains 15 residues. V gave up 5 bases and J gave up 5 bases, with 18 bases separating them. Per germline, CDR1 SGHTA and CDR2 FQGNSA. DNA for the CDR3: TGTGCCAGCAGCCCCCCCTCGGGGGTCCGGGAGACCCAGTACTTC. Translating it yields CASSPPSGVRETQYF.

The CDR3 protein is CASSLGGRYGYTF. For the CDR3, the DNA is TGTGCCAGCAGTTTAGGGGGCCGCTATGGCTACACCTTC. This chain uses TRBV27 with TRBJ1-2; D is possibly TRBD1 (6 bases). Germline V lookup: CDR1 MNHEY, CDR2 SMNVEV (reference sequence). V was cut by 2 bases and J by 4 bases, with 8 bases left in between. The CDR3 contains 13 residues.

In its sample, this clonotype was seen a few times. V gene TRBV6-2 or TRBV6-3 combines with J gene TRBJ1-2; a weak D match, TRBD1 (6 bases). The CDR3 extends over 14 amino acids. Germline V gene sequence: CDR1 MNHEY, CDR2 SVGEGT. The V and J ends lost 6 bases and 2 bases respectively, with 13 bases between them. CDR3 sequence (DNA): TGTGCCAGCAGCCGAGACAGGACAAACTATGGCTACACCTTC. Translated: CASSRDRTNYGYTF.

Ten or more counts support this clonotype. The chain combines TRBV4-2 with TRBJ1-6; the match to TRBD1 covers 8 bases. Looked up from germline, CDR1 is LGHNA and CDR2 is YNFKEQ. The CDR3 spans 14 residues. After removal of 3 bases from V and 5 bases from J, the junction contained 0 bases not matched to a gene. The CDR3 nucleotides read TGTGCCAGCAGCCAGACAGGGGATAATTCACCCCTCCACTTT. The encoded protein is CASSQTGDNSPLHF.

This clonotype showed up many times. The chain carries TRBV12-3 or TRBV12-4 and TRBJ2-7; unclear D gene. The CDR3 totals 12 residues. Trimming pared 5 bases from V and 2 bases from J, leaving 7 bases between. CDR3 protein: CASSIGPYEQYF. CDR3 nucleotides: TGTGCCAGCAGTATTGGCCCCTACGAGCAGTACTTC.

The CDR3 spells CATWTSGGPGSTGELFF. The CDR3 DNA sequence: TGTGCCACATGGACTAGCGGGGGGCCGGGTAGCACCGGGGAGCTGTTTTTT. The rearrangement joins TRBV10-3 to TRBJ2-2, with 14 bases lining up with TRBD2. CDR3 size: 17 residues. Germline lookup yields CDR1 ENHRY and CDR2 SYGVKD. The V segment lost 10 bases and the J segment 4 bases; nucleotides outside the gene matches: 11.

As for this clonotype: A much larger clone differs by one base, so this may be a read error. V is TRBV10-3 and J is TRBJ2-2, with D possibly TRBD1 on 5 matching bases. The CDR3 is made up of 12 amino acids. The germline V gene encodes CDR1 ENHRY and CDR2 SYGVKD. Trimming removed 10 bases at V and 6 bases at J, with 12 bases between. Here the CDR3 DNA reads TGTGCCACCGTAAACAGGCCCGGGGAGCTGTTTTTT. Translating it yields CATVNRPGELFF.

The rearrangement uses TRBV3-1 and TRBJ2-5; TRBD2 agrees at 10 bases. The CDR3 has 16 amino acids. From germline, CDR1 is LGHDT and CDR2 YNNKEL (reference sequence). J was trimmed by 2 bases and V by 0 bases; bases with no gene match: 3. The CDR3 sequence: CASSQELAGTQETQYF. Here the CDR3 DNA reads TGTGCCAGCAGCCAAGAACTAGCGGGGACACAAGAGACCCAGTACTTC.

This clonotype was observed a handful of times. The V call is TRBV12-3 or TRBV12-4, the J call TRBJ1-5; 8 positions agree with TRBD1. This CDR3 spans 14 amino acids. Trimming cost V 6 bases and J 6 bases; bases outside gene matches: 7. This CDR3 reads CASRKDRVSQPQHF. As DNA, the CDR3 is TGTGCCAGCAGGAAGGACAGGGTATCTCAGCCCCAGCATTTT.

The genes are TRBV3-1 and TRBJ1-6; 8 bases agree with TRBD1. The CDR3 sequence is 15 residues long. The V gene end was trimmed by 4 bases and the J gene end by 7 bases; junction bases not matched to a gene: 6. In germline, CDR1 is LGHDT, CDR2 YNNKEL (reference sequence). The CDR3 DNA sequence: TGTGCCAGCAGCCCGGACAGGGCCTTGAATTCACCCCTCCACTTT. Translated, it gives CASSPDRALNSPLHF.

This clonotype has more than one count but fewer than ten. The rearrangement links TRBV19 to TRBJ2-2; D may be TRBD1 (6 bases). Deletions cut 9 bases from V and 5 bases from J, with 16 bases between. CDR3 length: 14 amino acids. The germline CDR1 and CDR2 sequences are LNHDA and SQIVND (reference sequence). The CDR3 is CASLILGGTGELFF. The CDR3 bases are TGTGCCAGCCTCATCCTAGGGGGAACCGGGGAGCTGTTTTTT.

In this sample, this clonotype turned up a few times. This sequence joins TRBV3-1 and TRBJ2-3, with D perhaps given as TRBD1 or TRBD2 (5 bases each). Deletions cut 2 bases from V and 6 bases from J, with 21 bases between. The CDR3 loop spans 17 amino acids. Germline V gene sequence: CDR1 LGHDT, CDR2 YNNKEL (reference sequence). In DNA form, the CDR3 reads TGTGCCAGCAGCCAAAGAGGGGCAAGGGGAAATGCGGATACGCAGTATTTT. This translates into CASSQRGARGNADTQYF.

This clonotype was counted only a few times. The chain recombines TRBV7-3 with TRBJ2-7, with 7 bases fitting TRBD2. The germline gives CDR1 SGHTA, CDR2 FQGTGA. The CDR3 sequence is 20 residues long. Trimming took 5 bases from V and 4 from J; bases not matched to a gene: 26. CDR3 sequence reads: CASSPIGGSPAQGDQYEQYF. CDR3 DNA sequence: TGTGCCAGCAGCCCCATCGGGGGGTCTCCGGCGCAAGGGGACCAATACGAGCAGTACTTC.

V is TRBV5-1 and J is TRBJ2-3, with TRBD1 matching over 10 bases. Germline V lookup: CDR1 SGHRS, CDR2 YFSETQ. The junction had 3 bases not matched to a gene; V was cut back by 4 bases and J by 4 bases. This CDR3 contains 14 residues. The CDR3 is CASSNGQGADTQYF. CDR3 coding DNA: TGCGCCAGCAGCAACGGACAGGGGGCAGATACGCAGTATTTT.

This clonotype showed up many times. The V and J genes are TRBV5-1 and TRBJ2-1; D unresolved. The V end lost 5 bases, the J end lost 3 bases, and 3 bases lay between the germline ends. This CDR3 has 11 amino acids. The V gene's germline CDR1 is SGHRS and CDR2 YFSETQ. The CDR3 spells CASRDYNEQFF. CDR3 nucleotides: TGCGCCAGCAGGGACTACAATGAGCAGTTCTTC.

This clonotype has only a few counts. The chain combines TRBV2 with TRBJ2-7, with D maybe TRBD1 (6 bases). CDR1 SNHLY and CDR2 FYNNEI come from the germline V gene. The CDR3 sequence is 13 residues long. V lost 8 bases to trimming and J lost 6 bases, with 17 bases between them. CDR3 protein: CASGQGLTSEQYF. CDR3 sequence (DNA): TGTGCCAGCGGTCAGGGGTTGACCAGCGAGCAGTACTTC.

The V gene is TRBV11-2, the J gene TRBJ2-5; unclear D gene. V was pared by 5 bases and J by 3 bases, with 16 bases between. This CDR3 region has 15 residues. CDR1 is SGHAT, CDR2 FQNNGV, per germline. The CDR3 here is CASSRGISVKETQYF. CDR3 sequence (DNA): TGTGCCAGCAGCCGTGGGATAAGCGTCAAAGAGACCCAGTACTTC.

The chain couples TRBV20-1 to TRBJ2-1, with TRBD2 identical over 9 bases. The germline V gene encodes CDR1 DFQATT and CDR2 SNEGSKA (reference sequence). The J segment lost 6 bases and the V segment lost 3 bases, leaving 6 bases of the junction unmatched. The CDR3 runs 14 residues. DNA for the CDR3: TGCAGTGCTAGTGGGGCTAGCGGGATCAATGAGCAGTTCTTC. It specifies CSASGASGINEQFF.

The J gene is TRBJ2-2, the V gene TRBV12-3 or TRBV12-4, with unresolved D. The CDR3 sequence is 13 residues long. The germline V and J ends were trimmed by 1 base and 9 bases, with 9 bases remaining between them. The CDR3 DNA follows: TGTGCCAGCAGTTTAGGACGTGTGAGGGAGCTGTTTTTT. It is translated as CASSLGRVRELFF.

This rearrangement joins TRBV5-6 to TRBJ2-1; 8 bases are a match to TRBD2. Trimming cost V 0 bases and J 1 base; bases outside gene matches: 6. CDR1 and CDR2 from the germline V gene are SGHDT and YYEEEE. CDR3 length equals 17 residues. The CDR3 coding sequence is TGTGCCAGCAGCTTGGCAGGGACTAGAGTGTCCTACAATGAGCAGTTCTTC. This translates into CASSLAGTRVSYNEQFF. Drawing the rest from reference TRBV5-6 and TRBJ2-1, the complete variable domain is DAGVTQSPTHLIKTRGQQVTLRCSPKSGHDTVSWYQQALGQGPQFIFQYYEEEERQRGNFPDRFSGHQFPNYSSELNVNALLLGDSALYLCASSLAGTRVSYNEQFFGPGTRLTVL.

This clonotype was picked up a small number of times. This may be a read error, as it is one base from a much larger clone. V usage is TRBV7-9 and J usage is TRBJ2-7; D gene ambiguous. The germline V gene has CDR1 SEHNR and CDR2 FQNEAQ (reference sequence). The CDR3 sequence is 15 residues long. V gave up 5 bases and J gave up 6 bases, with 20 bases separating them. CDR3 nucleotides: TGTGCCAGCAGCAGCGAGCCGGAACCGTCCCCCGAGCAGTACTTC. It encodes CASSSEPEPSPEQYF.

This chain links TRBV11-2 with TRBJ2-2; unclear D gene. There are 13 residues in the CDR3. V lost 1 base, J lost 6 bases, and 6 bases lay in between. Germline CDR1 and CDR2: SGHAT and FQNNGV. The chain's CDR3 is CASSLVLSGELFF. The CDR3 region has the DNA TGTGCCAGCAGCTTAGTGTTGTCCGGGGAGCTGTTTTTT.

The chain has TRBV5-4 and TRBJ2-1, with 7 bases identical to TRBD1. This CDR3 comprises 15 residues. J lost 8 bases, V lost 3 bases, and 11 bases had no gene match. Germline CDR1 reads SGHNT; CDR2 reads YYREEE (reference sequence). The CDR3 DNA is TGTGCCAGCAGCTCCCCGGACAGGACCAACGATGAGCAGTTCTTC. It codes for CASSSPDRTNDEQFF.

This clonotype was observed many times. This chain connects TRBV18 to TRBJ2-2; no definite D call. Trimming pared 3 bases from V and 1 base from J, leaving 6 bases between. The CDR3 is 14 amino acids. In germline, CDR1 is KGHSH, CDR2 LQKENI. The CDR3 loop is CASSPRQNTGELFF. The CDR3 nucleotides read TGTGCCAGCTCACCGAGACAGAACACCGGGGAGCTGTTTTTT.

The genes are TRBV4-3 and TRBJ2-1, with D possibly matching TRBD1 (5 bases). The CDR3 sequence is 14 residues long. Germline V lookup: CDR1 LGHNA, CDR2 YSLEER. V dropped 4 bases and J dropped 6 bases, with 13 bases sitting between them. This CDR3 is CASSRQGRGNEQFF. CDR3 DNA sequence: TGCGCCAGCAGCCGTCAGGGTAGGGGCAATGAGCAGTTCTTC.